The source of this T cell receptor beta chain is a study of identical twins. TCRdb reprocessed the 5' RACE reads with MiXCR, giving one entry per CDR3 protein. Of about 690,000 distinct CDR3 sequences in the sample, over 20% were seen once. Germline V CDR1 and CDR2: DFQATT, SNEGSKA (reference sequence). This CDR3 contains 15 residues. To note about this clonotype: Relative to the germline gene, one junction end is altered; a read error may explain this.

These data were likewise used in another study, on T cells expressing NK-cell markers.

The chain carries TRBV20-1 and TRBJ1-1; D unclear. The TCR comes from a woman aged 18-29 years in good health. Sequencing was performed on PBMCs. The CDR3 region has the DNA TGCAGTGCTAGATGGAGGGTAGATGGCGGGTCCGAGTCATACTTT. Translating gives CSARWRVDGGSESYF.